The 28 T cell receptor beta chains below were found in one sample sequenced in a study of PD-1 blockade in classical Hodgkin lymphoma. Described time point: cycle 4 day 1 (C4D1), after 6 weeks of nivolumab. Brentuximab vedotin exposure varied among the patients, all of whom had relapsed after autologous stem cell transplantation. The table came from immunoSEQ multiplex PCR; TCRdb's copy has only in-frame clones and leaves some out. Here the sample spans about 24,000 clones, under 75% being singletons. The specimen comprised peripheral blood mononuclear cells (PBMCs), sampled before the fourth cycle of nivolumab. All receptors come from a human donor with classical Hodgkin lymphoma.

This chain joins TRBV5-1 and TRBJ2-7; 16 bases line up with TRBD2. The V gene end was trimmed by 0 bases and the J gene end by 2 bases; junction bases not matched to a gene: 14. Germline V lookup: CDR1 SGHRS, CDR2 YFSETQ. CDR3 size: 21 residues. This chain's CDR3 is CASSLEFRAGTSGGATYEQYV. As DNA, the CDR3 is TGCGCCAGCAGCTTGGAATTCAGAGCCGGGACTAGCGGGGGGGCTACCTACGAGCAGTACGTC.

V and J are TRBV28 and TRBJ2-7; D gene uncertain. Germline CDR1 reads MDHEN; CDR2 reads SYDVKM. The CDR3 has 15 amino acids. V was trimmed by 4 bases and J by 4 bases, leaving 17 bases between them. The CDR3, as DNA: TGTGCCAGCAGTTCTATCGGTGGCCCGAAGTACGAGCAGTACGTC. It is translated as CASSSIGGPKYEQYV.

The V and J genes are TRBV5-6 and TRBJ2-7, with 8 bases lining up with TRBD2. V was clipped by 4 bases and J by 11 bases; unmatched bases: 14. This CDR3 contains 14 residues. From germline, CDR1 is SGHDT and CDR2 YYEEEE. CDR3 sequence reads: CASSESAGARGKYV. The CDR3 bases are TGTGCCAGCAGCGAATCAGCGGGGGCCCGAGGGAAGTACGTC.

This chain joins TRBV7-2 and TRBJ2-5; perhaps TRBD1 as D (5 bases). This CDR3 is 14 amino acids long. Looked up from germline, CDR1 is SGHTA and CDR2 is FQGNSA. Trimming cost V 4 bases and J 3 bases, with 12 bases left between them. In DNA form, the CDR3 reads TGTGCCAGCAGCTACCAGGGTCTGGAAGAGACCCAGTACTTC. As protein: CASSYQGLEETQYF.

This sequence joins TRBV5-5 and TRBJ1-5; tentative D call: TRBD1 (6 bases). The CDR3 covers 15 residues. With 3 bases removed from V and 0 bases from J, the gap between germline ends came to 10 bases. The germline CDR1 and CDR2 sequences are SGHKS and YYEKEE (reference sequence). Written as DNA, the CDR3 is TGTGCCAGCAGCTCGAGGGGGGGTAGCAATCAGCCCCAGCATTTT. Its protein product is CASSSRGGSNQPQHF.

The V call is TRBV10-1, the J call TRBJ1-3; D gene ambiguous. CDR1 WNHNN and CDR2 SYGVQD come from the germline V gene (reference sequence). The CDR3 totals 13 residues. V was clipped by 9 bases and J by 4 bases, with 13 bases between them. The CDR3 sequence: CASQREIGNTIYF. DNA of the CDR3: TGCGCCAGTCAGAGGGAGATCGGAAACACCATATATTTT.

The CDR3 spells CASSGQGAGANVLTF. The CDR3 DNA sequence: TGTGCCAGCAGTGGACAGGGGGCTGGGGCCAACGTCCTGACTTTC. The gene calls are TRBV6-4 and TRBJ2-6; 9 nucleotides match TRBD1. Per the germline V gene, CDR1 is MRHNA and CDR2 is SNTAGT. The CDR3 is 15 residues long. With V trimmed by 4 bases and J by 2 bases, 0 bases remained unmatched.

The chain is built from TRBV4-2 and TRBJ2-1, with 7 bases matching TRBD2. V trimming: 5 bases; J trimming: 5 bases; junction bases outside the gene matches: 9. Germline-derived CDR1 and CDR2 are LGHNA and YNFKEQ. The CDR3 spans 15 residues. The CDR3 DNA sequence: TGTGCCAGCAGCGCGGGGACTACCCACGACAATGAGCAGTTCTTC. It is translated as CASSAGTTHDNEQFF.

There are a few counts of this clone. The chain's CDR3 is CASSSLTGGAEKLFF. The CDR3 nucleotides are TGTGCCAGTAGTTCCCTGACAGGAGGGGCAGAAAAACTGTTTTTT. This chain joins TRBV19 and TRBJ1-4; TRBD1 might be the D (6 bases). The length of the CDR3 is 15 residues. The germline V and J ends were trimmed by 5 bases and 8 bases, with 18 bases remaining between them. The germline gives CDR1 LNHDA, CDR2 SQIVND (reference sequence).

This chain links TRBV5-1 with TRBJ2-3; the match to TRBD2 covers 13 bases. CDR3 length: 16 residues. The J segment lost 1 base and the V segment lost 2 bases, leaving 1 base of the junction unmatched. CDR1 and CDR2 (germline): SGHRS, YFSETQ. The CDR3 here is CASSFGTSGGTDTQYF. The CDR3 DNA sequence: TGCGCCAGCAGCTTCGGGACTAGCGGGGGCACAGATACGCAGTATTTT. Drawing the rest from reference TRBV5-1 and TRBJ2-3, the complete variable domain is KAGVTQTPRYLIKTRGQQVTLSCSPISGHRSVSWYQQTPGQGLQFLFEYFSETQRNKGNFPGRFSGRQFSNSRSEMNVSTLELGDSALYLCASSFGTSGGTDTQYFGPGTRLTVL.

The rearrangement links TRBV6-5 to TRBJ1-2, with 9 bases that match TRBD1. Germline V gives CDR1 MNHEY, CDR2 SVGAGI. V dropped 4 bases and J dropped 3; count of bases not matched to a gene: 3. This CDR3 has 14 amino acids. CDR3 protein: CASSWDRDDYGYTF. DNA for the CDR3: TGTGCCAGCAGTTGGGACAGGGATGACTATGGCTACACCTTC.

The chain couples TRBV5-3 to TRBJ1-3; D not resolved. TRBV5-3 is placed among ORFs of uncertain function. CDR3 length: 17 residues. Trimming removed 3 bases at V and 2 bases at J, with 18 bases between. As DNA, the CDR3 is TGTGCCAGAAGCTCCAAATTTACCCCTGGGACTGGAAACACCATATATTTT. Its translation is CARSSKFTPGTGNTIYF.

The DNA for the CDR3 is TGTGCCAGCAGCTTCAATTCAGGGTCGGGGCAGCCCCAGCATTTT. Amino acid sequence: CASSFNSGSGQPQHF. The rearrangement uses TRBV7-2 and TRBJ1-5, with a possible D match to TRBD1 (5 bases). The CDR3 contains 15 residues. CDR1 and CDR2 (germline): SGHTA, FQGNSA. V was clipped by 3 bases and J by 7 bases, with 16 bases between them. The variable domain in full, with the rest retrieved from reference TRBV7-2 and TRBJ1-5, is GAGVSQSPSNKVTEKGKDVELRCDPISGHTALYWYRQSLGQGLEFLIYFQGNSAPDKSGLPSDRFSAERTGGSVSTLTIQRTQQEDSAVYLCASSFNSGSGQPQHFGDGTRLSIL.

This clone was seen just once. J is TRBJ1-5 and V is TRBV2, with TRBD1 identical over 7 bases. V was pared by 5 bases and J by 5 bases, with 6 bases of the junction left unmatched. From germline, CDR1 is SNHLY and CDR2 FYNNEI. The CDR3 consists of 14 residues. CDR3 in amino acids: CASSLDRSYQPQHF. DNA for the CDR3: TGTGCCAGCAGTCTGGACAGGTCATATCAGCCCCAGCATTTT.

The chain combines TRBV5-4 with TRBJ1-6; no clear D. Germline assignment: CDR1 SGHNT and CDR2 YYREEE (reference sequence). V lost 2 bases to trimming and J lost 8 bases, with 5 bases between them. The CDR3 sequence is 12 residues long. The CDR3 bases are TGTGCCAGCAGCTTCCCATATTCACCCCTCCACTTT. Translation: CASSFPYSPLHF.

The DNA for the CDR3 is TGTGCCAGCAGTCCGGGTCCCAGGGACACCGGGGAGCTGTTTTTT. It is translated as CASSPGPRDTGELFF. This chain links TRBV5-4 with TRBJ2-2; TRBD1 might be the D (5 bases). The CDR3 consists of 15 residues. Trimming left V 5 bases short and J 3 bases short, with 14 bases between. Germline V lookup: CDR1 SGHNT, CDR2 YYREEE (reference sequence).

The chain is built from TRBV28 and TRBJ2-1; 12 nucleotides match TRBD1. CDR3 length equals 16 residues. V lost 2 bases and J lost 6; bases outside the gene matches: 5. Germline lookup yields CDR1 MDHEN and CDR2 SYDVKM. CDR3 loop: CASSLMGQGALNEQFF. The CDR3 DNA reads TGTGCCAGCAGTTTAATGGGACAGGGGGCGCTCAATGAGCAGTTCTTC.

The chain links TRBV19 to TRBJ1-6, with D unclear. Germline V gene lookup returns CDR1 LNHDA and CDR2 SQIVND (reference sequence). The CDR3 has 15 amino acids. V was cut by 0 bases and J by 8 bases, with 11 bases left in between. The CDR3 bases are TGTGCCAGTAGTATAGAGGGCAGCAGATATTCACCCCTCCACTTT. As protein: CASSIEGSRYSPLHF.

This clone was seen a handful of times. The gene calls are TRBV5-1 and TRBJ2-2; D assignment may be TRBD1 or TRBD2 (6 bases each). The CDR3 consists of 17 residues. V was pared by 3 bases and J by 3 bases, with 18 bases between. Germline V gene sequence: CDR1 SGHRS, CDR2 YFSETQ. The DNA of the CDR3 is TGCGCCAGCAGCTACCAGGAGGGGGTAGGGTACACCGGGGAGCTGTTTTTT. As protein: CASSYQEGVGYTGELFF.

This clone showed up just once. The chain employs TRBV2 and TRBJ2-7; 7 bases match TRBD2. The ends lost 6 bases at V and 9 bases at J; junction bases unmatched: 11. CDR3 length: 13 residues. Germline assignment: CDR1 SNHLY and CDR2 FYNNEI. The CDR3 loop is CASSAGVAEWQYV. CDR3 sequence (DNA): TGTGCCAGCAGCGCGGGGGTAGCCGAGTGGCAGTACGTC.

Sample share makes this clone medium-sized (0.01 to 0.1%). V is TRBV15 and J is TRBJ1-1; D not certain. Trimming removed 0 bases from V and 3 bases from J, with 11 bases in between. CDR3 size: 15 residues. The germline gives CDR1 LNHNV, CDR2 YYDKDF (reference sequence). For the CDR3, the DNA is TGTGCCACCAGCAGAGAGGCCCTCTGGGACACTGAAGCTTTCTTT. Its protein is CATSREALWDTEAFF. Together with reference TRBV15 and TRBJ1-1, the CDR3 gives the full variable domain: DAMVIQNPRYQVTQFGKPVTLSCSQTLNHNVMYWYQQKSSQAPKLLFHYYDKDFNNEADTPDNFQSRRPNTSFCFLDIRSPGLGDTAMYLCATSREALWDTEAFFGQGTRLTVV.

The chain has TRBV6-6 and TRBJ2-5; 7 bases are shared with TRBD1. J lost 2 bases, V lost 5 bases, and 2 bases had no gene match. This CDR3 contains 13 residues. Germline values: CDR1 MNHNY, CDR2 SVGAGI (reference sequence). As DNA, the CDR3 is TGTGCCAGCAGTACGGGACAGCAAGAGACCCAGTACTTC. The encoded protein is CASSTGQQETQYF.

The CDR3 reads CASSPATGEKLFF. CDR3 nucleotides: TGCGCCAGCAGCCCCGCGACGGGAGAAAAACTGTTTTTT. The chain carries TRBV5-1 and TRBJ1-4, with unresolved D. The germline gives CDR1 SGHRS, CDR2 YFSETQ. CDR3 length: 13 residues. Trimming pared 4 bases from V and 8 bases from J, leaving 12 bases between.

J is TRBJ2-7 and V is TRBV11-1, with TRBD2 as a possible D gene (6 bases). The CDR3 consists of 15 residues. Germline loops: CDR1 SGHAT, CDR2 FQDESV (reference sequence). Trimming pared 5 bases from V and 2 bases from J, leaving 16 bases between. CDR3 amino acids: CASSVESGVTYEQYF. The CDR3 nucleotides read TGTGCCAGCAGCGTAGAATCGGGGGTGACCTACGAGCAGTACTTC.

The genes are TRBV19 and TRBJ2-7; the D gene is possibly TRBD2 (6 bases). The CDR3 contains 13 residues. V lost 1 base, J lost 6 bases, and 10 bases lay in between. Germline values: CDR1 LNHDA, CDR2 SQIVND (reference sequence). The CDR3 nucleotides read TGTGCCAGTAGTATAGTGGACGGGAGCGAGCAGTACGTC. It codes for CASSIVDGSEQYV.

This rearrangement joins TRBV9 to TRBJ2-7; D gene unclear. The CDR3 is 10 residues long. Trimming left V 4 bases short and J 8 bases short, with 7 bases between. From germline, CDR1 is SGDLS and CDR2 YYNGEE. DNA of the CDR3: TGTGCCAGCAGCCCCGATAAGCAGTACTTC. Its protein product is CASSPDKQYF. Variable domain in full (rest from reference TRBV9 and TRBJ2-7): DSGVTQTPKHLITATGQRVTLRCSPRSGDLSVYWYQQSLDQGLQFLIQYYNGEERAKGNILERFSAQQFPDLHSELNLSSLELGDSALYFCASSPDKQYFGPGTRLTVT.

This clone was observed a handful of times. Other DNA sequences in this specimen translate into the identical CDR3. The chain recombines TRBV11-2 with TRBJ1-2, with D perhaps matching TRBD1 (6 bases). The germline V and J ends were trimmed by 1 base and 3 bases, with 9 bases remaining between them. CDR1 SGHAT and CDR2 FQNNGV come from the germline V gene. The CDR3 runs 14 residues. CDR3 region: CASSLGAGDYGYTF. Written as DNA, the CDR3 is TGTGCCAGCAGCTTAGGGGCAGGGGACTATGGCTACACCTTC.

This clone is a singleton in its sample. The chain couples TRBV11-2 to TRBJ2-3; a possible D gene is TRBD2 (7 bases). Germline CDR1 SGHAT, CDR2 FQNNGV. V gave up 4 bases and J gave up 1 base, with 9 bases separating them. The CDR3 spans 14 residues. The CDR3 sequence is CASSSGGRTDTQYF. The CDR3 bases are TGTGCCAGCAGCTCCGGGGGGCGCACAGATACGCAGTATTTT. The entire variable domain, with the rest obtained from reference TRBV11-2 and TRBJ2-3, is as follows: EAGVAQSPRYKIIEKRQSVAFWCNPISGHATLYWYQQILGQGPKLLIQFQNNGVVDDSQLPKDRFSAERLKGVDSTLKIQPAKLEDSAVYLCASSSGGRTDTQYFGPGTRLTVL.